This TCR beta chain was profiled in a study of T-cell memory formation after mild COVID-19 (dated by TCRdb to the early 2020s). About the study as a whole: Most TCR sequence clusters were specific to one of the two donors. In two donors, T-cell clones that expanded and contracted after mild COVID-19 were tracked by sequencing TCRalpha and TCRbeta repertoires over time. The cohort was made up of two young adult volunteers, one female and one male, who were previously healthy.

Ficoll-Paque density gradient centrifugation was the method used to isolate PBMCs. Remarks on this clonotype: What this receptor recognizes is not known. Base qualities were left out, and no much larger clone turns up one base away.

Sequences SGHTA (CDR1) and FQGNSA (CDR2) are obtained from the germline V gene. Cut back by 5 bases and 6 bases, the V and J ends lie 8 bases apart. From the cysteine through the phenylalanine, the CDR3 covers 13 amino acids. CDR3 DNA only is kept here, 39 bases in frame from base 1. On the study overall, not on this receptor specifically: Contracting CD4+ clones appeared mostly in the CM and EM memory subsets, whereas CD8+ clones were enriched in EMRA. Whether the second-wave clones peaking on day 37 were SARS-CoV-2 specific was not confirmed. Some responding clones were found in pre-infection memory, which suggests that pre-existing cross-reactive memory T cells took part in the SARS-CoV-2 response. Only a couple of mild cases were covered by the study, and larger cohorts that include severe cases with pre-infection samples were considered necessary. From day 15 to 85, contracting clones showed balanced CD4/CD8 phenotypes, whereas a second wave of clones that expanded from day 15 to 37 leaned towards CD4+.

Instrument used: Illumina NovaSeq 6000. Using 5'RACE with constant-segment primers, TCRalpha and TCRbeta cDNA libraries were constructed, with sample barcodes and unique molecular identifiers added in the process. Trizol reagent was used to extract RNA from every sample. The libraries were amplified in two PCR steps, and the second step added a second sample barcode and Illumina TruSeq adapters. Libraries were sequenced on an Illumina NovaSeq with 2 x 150 bp paired-end reads. The study's own analysis went as follows. The reads were demultiplexed and collapsed into UMI-guided consensus sequences using migec v1.2.7. Using mixcr v2.1.11, UMI consensuses were aligned to TRA and TRB V and J templates and then assembled into clonotypes. Clonotypes were classified as expanded or contracted when called significant by both edgeR and NoisET, with noise models trained on biological replicates. edgeR calls used a false discovery rate-adjusted p below 0.01 and a log2 fold-change threshold of 1. As an exploratory analysis of dynamics, max-normalized trajectories of the 1000 most abundant clonotypes were examined with PCA combined with hierarchical clustering. Each responding clone was given a CD4 or CD8 phenotype based on the CD4+ and CD8+ repertoires, which had been sequenced separately. TCRdb handled the public reads itself, with Q25 trimming in fastp and clone calling in MiXCR, and kept productive beta chains. Merged by CDR3 protein, the rows form single entries marked with the most common genes and DNA. The V and J calls were determined by TCRdb, not by the authors. For this sample there are fewer than 50,000 distinct CDR3 sequences; 12% appear just once. About 24% of the sample is in the top ten clones.

Sequences were obtained from PBMCs or a T cell subset sorted from them (not recorded which). This receptor chain uses TRBV7-2 and TRBJ1-6; possibly the D gene is TRBD1, per 6 matching bases. This TCR was recovered from a man between 18 and 35 years old who had mild COVID-19 (a few samples of this study predate the infection). The sample titles of this study are shuffled in the database, so cell type and time point are left out; the donor was told from shared clones. The DNA reads as follows: TGTGCCAGCAGCCCGGACAGTAATTCACCCCTCCACTTT. This encodes CASSPDSNSPLHF.